This T cell receptor beta chain was observed in a study of vaccination effects on CD4 cells after COVID-19. Findings and caveats of the study: Marked clonal contraction was seen in infection- and vaccine-induced clones late after vaccination.

Under the ViraFEST assay, PBMC were stimulated with viral peptide pools so that antigen-specific CD4+ T cells expanded. Sequencing was performed afterwards. Subsequent to a culture period of more than 8 days, CD4+ T cells were isolated. The person acquired a PCR-confirmed SARS-CoV-2 infection between March and December 2020. Everyone in the study got two shots of either the BNT162b2 or mRNA-1273 vaccine. Supplemented with about 9.9 IU/ml IL-2 and 9.5 to 10 ug/ml peptides, some 2 million PBMC per well were kept in culture. Both day 3 and day 7 saw half the medium replaced with IL-2 medium. The germline gives CDR1 LGHNA, CDR2 YNFKEQ. CDR3 length equals 14 residues. Trimming removed 4 bases from V and 6 bases from J; junction bases left unmatched: 7. TCRdb keeps only in-frame clones here, not all; method: immunoSEQ multiplex PCR. The sample consists of about 13,000 clones, around 67% of them appearing once.

Worth noting for this clone: No antigen is known for it.

The sample was CD4+ T cells from PBMCs cultured with HCoV-NL63 spike peptides, taken after COVID-19 vaccination. The J gene is TRBJ2-7, the V gene TRBV4-2, with TRBD1 identical over 9 bases. This clonotype originated in a human donor who had a prior SARS-CoV-2 infection. The CDR3 loop reads CASSPLGTGSEQYF. CDR3 nucleotide sequence: TGTGCCAGCAGCCCCCTAGGGACAGGGAGCGAGCAGTACTTC.